These T cell receptor beta chains were read from a single sample in a study of T cells in localized non-small cell lung cancer. Produced via immunoSEQ multiplex PCR; TCRdb's table is partial and in-frame only. The sample shows 130,000 or so clones, roughly 90% of them seen only once. The specimen was peripheral blood, collected before any cancer treatment. The receptors shown here come from a female donor of 60 years or more with stage I lung adenocarcinoma. Both conserved end residues are part of each CDR3. Fields, in order: J gene, V gene, D gene, clone size, CDR3 DNA, CDR3 protein. The D gene is left open where the match is weak. Size is stated for part of the rows, as once, few or many counts, or as a class when the clone is expanded.

j_gene: TRBJ1-5; v_gene: TRBV7-8; d_gene: -; abundance: -; CDR3nt: TGTGCCAGCAGCTTACCGGGGGAGGGAGGCAATCAGCCCCAGCATTTT; CDR3aa: CASSLPGEGGNQPQHF
j_gene: TRBJ2-2; v_gene: TRBV4-1; d_gene: TRBD2; abundance: -; CDR3nt: TGCGCCAGCAGCCAAGACTCCGGGACTAGCGGGAGGAGCACCGGGGAGCTGTTTTTT; CDR3aa: CASSQDSGTSGRSTGELFF
j_gene: TRBJ2-1; v_gene: TRBV4-1; d_gene: TRBD2; abundance: -; CDR3nt: TGCGCCAGCAGCCAAGTGAGTGCTAGGGAGGGCCACTTATCCTACAATGAGCAGTTCTTC; CDR3aa: CASSQVSAREGHLSYNEQFF
j_gene: TRBJ2-7; v_gene: TRBV30; d_gene: TRBD2; abundance: -; CDR3nt: TGTGCCTGGACTAGCGGGTACTACGAGCAGTACTTC; CDR3aa: CAWTSGYYEQYF
j_gene: TRBJ2-7; v_gene: TRBV7-2; d_gene: TRBD2; abundance: -; CDR3nt: TGTGCCAGCAGCTCCAGAGCGGGGACTCTAGTCGAGCAGTACTTC; CDR3aa: CASSSRAGTLVEQYF
j_gene: TRBJ2-5; v_gene: TRBV9; d_gene: -; abundance: once; CDR3nt: TGTGCCAGCAGCGTAGGAGGGATATCGGAGACCCAGTACTTC; CDR3aa: CASSVGGISETQYF
j_gene: TRBJ1-4; v_gene: TRBV28; d_gene: TRBD1; abundance: -; CDR3nt: TGTGCCAGCAGTGATACTTGGGACAGGGGCTCGGGTAACCGTGAAAAACTGTTTTTT; CDR3aa: CASSDTWDRGSGNREKLFF
j_gene: TRBJ2-7; v_gene: TRBV28; d_gene: -; abundance: -; CDR3nt: TGTGCCAGCAGCCTCGGGCTAGTGAGCTACGAGCAGTACTTC; CDR3aa: CASSLGLVSYEQYF
j_gene: TRBJ2-7; v_gene: TRBV18; d_gene: TRBD2; abundance: -; CDR3nt: TGTGCCAGCTCCGGGGGGAACGGCAACGTATTCTACGAGCAGTACTTC; CDR3aa: CASSGGNGNVFYEQYF
j_gene: TRBJ1-1; v_gene: TRBV28; d_gene: -; abundance: -; CDR3nt: TGTGCCAGCAGTGGGACTGGAGGAGCTTTCTTT; CDR3aa: CASSGTGGAFF
j_gene: TRBJ1-1; v_gene: TRBV19; d_gene: -; abundance: -; CDR3nt: TGTGCCAGTGAGGGCAGGACCAAAGCTTTCTTT; CDR3aa: CASEGRTKAFF
j_gene: TRBJ2-2; v_gene: TRBV18; d_gene: TRBD1; abundance: -; CDR3nt: TGTGCCAGCTCACCCCGGGGACAGTTCACCGGGGAGCTGTTTTTT; CDR3aa: CASSPRGQFTGELFF
j_gene: TRBJ2-7; v_gene: TRBV4-1; d_gene: TRBD2; abundance: -; CDR3nt: TGCGCCAGCAGCCAAGAGGCAGCGGGAGGTTACGAGCAGTACTTC; CDR3aa: CASSQEAAGGYEQYF
j_gene: TRBJ2-3; v_gene: TRBV11-2; d_gene: -; abundance: -; CDR3nt: TGTGCCAGCAGCTTAACCCCGAGCCGGCCTACGCAGTATTTT; CDR3aa: CASSLTPSRPTQYF